This TCR beta chain appears in the sequencing data of a study of OX40 agonist ivuxolimab in advanced cancers. Overall study: The patients got ivuxolimab, which is an agonistic anti-OX40 (CD134) antibody. Three partial responders included one hepatocellular carcinoma patient and two cutaneous melanoma patients.

Whole-study results and caveats: There were, on average, more expanded clones in CD8+ T cells than in CD4+.

Notes on this clone: Its antigen is unidentified.

Some clones are missing from TCRdb's copy, which holds only in-frame ones; the method was immunoSEQ multiplex PCR. The sample carries 80,000 to 95,000 clones, approximately 79% recorded once. The CDR3 has 13 residues. The germline V gene has CDR1 SGHTA and CDR2 FQGTGA. V dropped 5 bases and J dropped 7 bases, with 11 bases sitting between them. This receptor was taken from an adult with an advanced solid tumor such as melanoma, head and neck, liver or kidney cancer. The sample here was CD4+ or CD8+ T cells sorted from blood, taken in a trial of the OX40 agonist ivuxolimab. The chain joins TRBV7-3 to TRBJ2-2; D remains unclear. The CDR3 DNA reads TGTGCCAGCAGCGTCGACTTTTTCGGGGAGCTGTTTTTT. Translated, it gives CASSVDFFGELFF.